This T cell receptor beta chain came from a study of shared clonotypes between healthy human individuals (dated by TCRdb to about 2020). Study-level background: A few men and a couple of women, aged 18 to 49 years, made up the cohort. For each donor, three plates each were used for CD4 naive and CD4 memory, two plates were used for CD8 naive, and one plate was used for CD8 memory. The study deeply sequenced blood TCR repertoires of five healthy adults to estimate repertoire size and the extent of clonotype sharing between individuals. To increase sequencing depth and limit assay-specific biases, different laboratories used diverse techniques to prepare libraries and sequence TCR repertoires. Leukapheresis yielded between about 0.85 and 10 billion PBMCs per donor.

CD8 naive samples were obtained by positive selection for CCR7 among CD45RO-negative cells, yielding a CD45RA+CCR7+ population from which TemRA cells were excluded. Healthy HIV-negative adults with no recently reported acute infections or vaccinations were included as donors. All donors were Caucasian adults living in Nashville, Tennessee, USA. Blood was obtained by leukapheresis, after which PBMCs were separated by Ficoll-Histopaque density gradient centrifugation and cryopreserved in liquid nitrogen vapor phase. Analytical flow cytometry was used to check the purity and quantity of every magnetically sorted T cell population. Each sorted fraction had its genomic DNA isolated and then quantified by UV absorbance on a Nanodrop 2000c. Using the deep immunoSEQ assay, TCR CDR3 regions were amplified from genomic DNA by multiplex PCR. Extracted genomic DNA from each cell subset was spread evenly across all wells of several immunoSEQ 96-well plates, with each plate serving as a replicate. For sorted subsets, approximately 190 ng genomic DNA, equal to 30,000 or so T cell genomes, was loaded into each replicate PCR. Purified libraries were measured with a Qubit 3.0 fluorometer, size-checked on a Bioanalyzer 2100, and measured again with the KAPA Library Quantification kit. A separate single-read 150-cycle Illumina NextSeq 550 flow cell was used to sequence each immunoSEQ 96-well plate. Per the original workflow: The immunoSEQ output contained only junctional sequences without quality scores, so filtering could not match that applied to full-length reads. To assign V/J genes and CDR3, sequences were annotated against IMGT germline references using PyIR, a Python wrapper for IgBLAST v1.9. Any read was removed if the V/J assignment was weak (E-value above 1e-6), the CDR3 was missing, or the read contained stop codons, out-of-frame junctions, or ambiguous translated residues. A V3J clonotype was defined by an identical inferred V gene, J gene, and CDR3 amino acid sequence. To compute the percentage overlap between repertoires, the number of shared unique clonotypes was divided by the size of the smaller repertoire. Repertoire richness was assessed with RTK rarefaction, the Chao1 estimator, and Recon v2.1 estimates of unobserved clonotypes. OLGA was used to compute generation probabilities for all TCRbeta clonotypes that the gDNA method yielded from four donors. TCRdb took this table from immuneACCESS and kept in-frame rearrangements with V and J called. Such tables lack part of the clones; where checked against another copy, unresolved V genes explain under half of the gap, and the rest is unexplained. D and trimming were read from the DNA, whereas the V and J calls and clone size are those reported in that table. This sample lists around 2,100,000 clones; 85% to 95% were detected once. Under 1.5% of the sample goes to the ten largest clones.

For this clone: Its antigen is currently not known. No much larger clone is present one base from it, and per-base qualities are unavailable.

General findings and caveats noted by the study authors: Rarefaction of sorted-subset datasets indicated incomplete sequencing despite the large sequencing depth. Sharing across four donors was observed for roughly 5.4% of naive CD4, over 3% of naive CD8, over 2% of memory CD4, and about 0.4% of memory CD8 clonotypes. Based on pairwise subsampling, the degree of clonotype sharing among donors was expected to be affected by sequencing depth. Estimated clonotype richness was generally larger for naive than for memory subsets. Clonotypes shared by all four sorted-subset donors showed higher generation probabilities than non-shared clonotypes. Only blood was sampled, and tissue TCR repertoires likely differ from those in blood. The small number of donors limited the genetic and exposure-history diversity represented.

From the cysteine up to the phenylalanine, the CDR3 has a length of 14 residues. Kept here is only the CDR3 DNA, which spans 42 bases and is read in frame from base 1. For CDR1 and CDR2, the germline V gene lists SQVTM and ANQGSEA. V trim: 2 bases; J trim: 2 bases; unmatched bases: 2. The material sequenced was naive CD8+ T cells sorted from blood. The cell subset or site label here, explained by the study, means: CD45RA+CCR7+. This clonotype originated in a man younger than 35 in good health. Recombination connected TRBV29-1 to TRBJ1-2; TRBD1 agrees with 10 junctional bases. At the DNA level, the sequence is TGCAGCGTTGAACCGGGACAGGGGAACTATGGCTACACCTTC. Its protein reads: CSVEPGQGNYGYTF.